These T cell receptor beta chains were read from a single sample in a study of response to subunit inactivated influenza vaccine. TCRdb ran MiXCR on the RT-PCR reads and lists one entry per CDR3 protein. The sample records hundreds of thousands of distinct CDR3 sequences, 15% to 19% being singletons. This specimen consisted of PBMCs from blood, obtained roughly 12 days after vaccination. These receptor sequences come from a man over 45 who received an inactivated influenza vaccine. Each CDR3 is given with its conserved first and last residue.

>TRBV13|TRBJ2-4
CASSWGQGGKNIQYF
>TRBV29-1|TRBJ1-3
CSVYSDSGNTIYF
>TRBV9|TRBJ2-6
CASSVSTGSSGANVLTF
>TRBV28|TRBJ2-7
CASRMTGQAYEQYF
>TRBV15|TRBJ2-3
CATRGVTDTQYF
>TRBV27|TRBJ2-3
CASSLGTGGWTDTQYF
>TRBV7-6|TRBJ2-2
CASSPLAGGPAQNTGELFF
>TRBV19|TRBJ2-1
CASSTGLGSYNEQFF
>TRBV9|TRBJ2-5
CASSGQLAAGETQYF
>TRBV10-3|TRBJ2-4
CAISGVASGDGNIQYF
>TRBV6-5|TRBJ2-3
CASSSPTLASSTDTQYF
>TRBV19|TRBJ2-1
CASSIGNHGYNEPFF
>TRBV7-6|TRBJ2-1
CASKPPGPPNEQFF
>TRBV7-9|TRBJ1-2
CASSLESAGGYGYTF
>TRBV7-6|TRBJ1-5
CASSPGTAFNQPQHF
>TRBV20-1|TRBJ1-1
CSARAAWGDTEAFF
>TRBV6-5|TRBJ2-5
CASSYRGLAGRETQYF
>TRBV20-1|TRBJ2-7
CSANGLAGWAYEQYF
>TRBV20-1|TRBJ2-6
CSARPYSGANVLTF
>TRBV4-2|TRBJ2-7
CASSQDIVANSYEQYF
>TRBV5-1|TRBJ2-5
CASSISGTGGALETQYF
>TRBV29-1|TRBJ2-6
CSVVSSGANVLTF
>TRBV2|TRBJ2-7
CASRGQFYEQHF